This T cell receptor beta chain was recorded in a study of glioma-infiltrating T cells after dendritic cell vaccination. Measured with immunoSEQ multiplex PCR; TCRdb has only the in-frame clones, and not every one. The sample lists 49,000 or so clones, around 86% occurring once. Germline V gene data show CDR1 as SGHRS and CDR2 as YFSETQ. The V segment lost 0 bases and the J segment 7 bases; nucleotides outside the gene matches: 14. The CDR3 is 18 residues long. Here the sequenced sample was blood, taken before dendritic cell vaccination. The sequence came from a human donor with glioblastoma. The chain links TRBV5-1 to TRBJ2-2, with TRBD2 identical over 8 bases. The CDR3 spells CASSLVRRGAQDGGELFF. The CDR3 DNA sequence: TGCGCCAGCAGCTTGGTTCGGCGGGGGGCCCAGGACGGCGGGGAGCTGTTTTTT.